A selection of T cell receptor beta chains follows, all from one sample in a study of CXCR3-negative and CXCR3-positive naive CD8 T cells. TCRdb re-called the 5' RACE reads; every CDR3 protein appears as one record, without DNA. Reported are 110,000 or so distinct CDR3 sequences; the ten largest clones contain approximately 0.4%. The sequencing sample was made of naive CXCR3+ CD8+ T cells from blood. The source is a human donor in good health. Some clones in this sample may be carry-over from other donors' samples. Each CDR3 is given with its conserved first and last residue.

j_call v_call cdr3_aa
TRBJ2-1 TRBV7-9 CASSFLAGGNEQFF
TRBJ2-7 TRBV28 CASSPSGVGEQYF
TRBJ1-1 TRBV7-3 CASSSRTGDTEAFF
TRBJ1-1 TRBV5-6 CASSLAGVGVRRTEAFF
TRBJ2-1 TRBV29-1 CSVGGGRSYNEQFF
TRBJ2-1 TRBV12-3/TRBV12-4 CASSLSADEQFF
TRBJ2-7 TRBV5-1 CASSLGQGGSVYEQYF
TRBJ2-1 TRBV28 CASTPIKYNEQFF
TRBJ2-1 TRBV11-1 CASSLRTADNEQFF
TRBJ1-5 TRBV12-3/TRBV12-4 CASSNSGTGFQPQHF
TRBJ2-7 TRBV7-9 CASSLDLGSSSYEQYF
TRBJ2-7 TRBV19 CASSPGASYEQYF
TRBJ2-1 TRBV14 CASSPLVAGGNEQFF
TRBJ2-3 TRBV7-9 CTSSLAALWQYF
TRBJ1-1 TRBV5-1 CASSLGQNMNTEAFF
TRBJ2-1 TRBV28 CASSPLLRGTGASSYNEQFF
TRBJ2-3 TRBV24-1 CATSGETRDTQYF
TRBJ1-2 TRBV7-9 CASSFPGPIGYTF
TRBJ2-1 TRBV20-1 CSARVLAEGHEQFF
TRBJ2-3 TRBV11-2 CASSLGADTQYF
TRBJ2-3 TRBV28 CASSLRLDGPDTQYF
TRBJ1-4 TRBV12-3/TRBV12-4 CASSSDRIYMFF
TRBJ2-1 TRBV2 CASSDTTEVLMDEQFF
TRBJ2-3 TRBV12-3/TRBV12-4 CASSLVGSSTDTQYF
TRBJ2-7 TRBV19 CASSIGLASYEQYF
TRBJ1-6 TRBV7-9 CASSRDWSGNINSPLHF
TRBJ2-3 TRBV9 CASSPASGRYTDTQYF
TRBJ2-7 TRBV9 CASSPYSGSSYEQYF
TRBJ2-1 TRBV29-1 CSVVGSGGAFNEQFF
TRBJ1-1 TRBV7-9 CASSLAPDGPTEAFF
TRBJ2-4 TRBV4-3 CASSQEQGQGRVDIQYF
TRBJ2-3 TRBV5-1 CASSLWSSTDTQYF
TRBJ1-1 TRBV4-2 CASSQESGTANEAFF
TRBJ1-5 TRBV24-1 CATSDSVGQGDGNQPQHF
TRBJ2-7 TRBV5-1 CASSWSTGTYEQYF
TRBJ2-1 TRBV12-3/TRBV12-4 CASSSPDDAQAGNEQFF
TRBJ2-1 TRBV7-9 CASSLYGLAGENEQFF
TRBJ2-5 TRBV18 CASSPRPGLPSLAQETQYF
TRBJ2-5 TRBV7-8 CASSLSGGAQETQYF
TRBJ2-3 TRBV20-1 CSASRITDTQYF
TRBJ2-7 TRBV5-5 CASSLGASGGYEQYF
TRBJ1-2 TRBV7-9 CASSPIMGDGYTF
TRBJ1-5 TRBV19 CASSISRQTAYQPQHF
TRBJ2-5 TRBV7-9 CASRAGTQETQYF
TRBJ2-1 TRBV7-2 CASKPSPGEQFF
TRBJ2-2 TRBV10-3 CAISESKVGGQISNTGELFF
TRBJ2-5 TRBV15 CATSREGSGGETQYF
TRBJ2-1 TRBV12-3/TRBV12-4 CASSLDSGYYNEQFF
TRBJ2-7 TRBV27 CASSLSKGYEQYF
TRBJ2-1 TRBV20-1 CSVPDRSSYNEQFF
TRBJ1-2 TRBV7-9 CASSLGSAVANYGYTF
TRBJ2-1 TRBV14 CVSSQDLGRGVNNEQFF
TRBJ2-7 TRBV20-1 CSARDRGHHEQYF
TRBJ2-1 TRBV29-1 CSDLSSYNEQFF